These 29 T cell receptor beta chains share one sample of origin, sequenced in a study of PD-1 blockade in classical Hodgkin lymphoma. The time point: cycle 4 day 1 (C4D1), after five to seven weeks of nivolumab. In every patient, relapse followed autologous stem cell transplantation, while exposure to brentuximab vedotin differed. Assay: immunoSEQ multiplex PCR; the TCRdb copy retains only in-frame clones and omits some. The sample yields tens of thousands of clones, approximately 92% seen once. The source was peripheral blood mononuclear cells (PBMCs), collected before the fourth cycle of nivolumab. The receptor source for this set is a human donor with classical Hodgkin lymphoma.

The chain combines TRBV5-4 with TRBJ1-3; TRBD1 might be the D (6 bases). Trimming cost V 4 bases and J 0 bases, with 11 bases left between them. The CDR3 sequence is 15 residues long. Per the germline V gene, CDR1 is SGHNT and CDR2 is YYREEE (reference sequence). For the CDR3, the DNA is TGTGCCAGCAGCAGGACAGCTACCTCTGGAAACACCATATATTTT. This codes for CASSRTATSGNTIYF. The full variable domain, rest sourced from reference TRBV5-4 and TRBJ1-3, is ETGVTQSPTHLIKTRGQQVTLRCSSQSGHNTVSWYQQALGQGPQFIFQYYREEENGRGNFPPRFSGLQFPNYSSELNVNALELDDSALYLCASSRTATSGNTIYFGEGSWLTVV.

The CDR3 loop is CASSLRLYYEQYF. In DNA, the CDR3 is TGTGCCAGCAGTCTGAGGCTCTACTACGAGCAGTACTTC. The chain has TRBV6-6 and TRBJ2-7; unclear D gene. The V gene's germline CDR1 is MNHNY and CDR2 SVGAGI (reference sequence). The V gene lost 5 bases and the J gene lost 3 bases, with 11 bases spanning the gap. The CDR3 has 13 amino acids.

The chain has TRBV28 and TRBJ2-7; 10 positions agree with TRBD2. The CDR3 extends over 14 amino acids. The V segment lost 10 bases and the J segment 2 bases; nucleotides outside the gene matches: 8. Germline values: CDR1 MDHEN, CDR2 SYDVKM. The CDR3 nucleotides are TGTGCCACAAGGATAAGCGGGGGGGCCTACGAGCAGTACTTC. This sequence encodes CATRISGGAYEQYF.

This clone occurred a few times. V is TRBV10-2 and J is TRBJ2-7; no clear D. The germline V and J ends were trimmed by 1 base and 4 bases, with 8 bases remaining between them. Germline V gene data show CDR1 as WSHSY and CDR2 as SAAADI. The CDR3 runs to 13 residues. The CDR3 region has the DNA TGCGCCAGCAGTGAGTGGACGGAGTACGAGCAGTACTTC. Its translation is CASSEWTEYEQYF.

The gene calls are TRBV19 and TRBJ2-5; a weak D match, TRBD2 (6 bases). The ends were cut back, 3 bases at V and 3 bases at J, with 8 bases in the middle. Germline V gene data show CDR1 as LNHDA and CDR2 as SQIVND (reference sequence). This CDR3 contains 13 residues. The CDR3 reads CASSMEGKETQYF. CDR3 bases: TGTGCCAGTAGTATGGAGGGGAAAGAGACCCAGTACTTC.

The rearrangement uses TRBV7-9 and TRBJ2-3; 7 bases align to TRBD2. The CDR3 is 14 amino acids. J lost 2 bases, V lost 8 bases, and 7 bases had no gene match. Germline-derived CDR1 and CDR2 are SEHNR and FQNEAQ (reference sequence). CDR3 sequence (DNA): TGTGCCAGCGGGCCGGGACTACACACAGATACGCAGTATTTT. Translation gives CASGPGLHTDTQYF.

The rearrangement joins TRBV10-3 to TRBJ1-1; the match to TRBD1 covers 7 bases. Germline trimming cut 2 bases from V and 9 bases from J; bases unmatched to any gene: 9. Germline loops: CDR1 ENHRY, CDR2 SYGVKD. The CDR3 length is 14 residues. The chain's CDR3 is CAISEPSLGQKAFF. The CDR3 bases are TGTGCCATCAGTGAGCCGAGCTTGGGACAGAAAGCTTTCTTT.

This clone was detected once. V is TRBV7-3 and J is TRBJ2-3; no clear D gene. CDR1 is SGHTA and CDR2 is FQGTGA in the germline V gene. Trimming took 5 bases from V and 2 from J, leaving 20 bases between them. The CDR3 has 17 residues. The CDR3 sequence is CASSPDIARSYTDTQYF. DNA for the CDR3: TGTGCCAGCAGCCCGGATATTGCAAGATCGTACACAGATACGCAGTATTTT.

The genes are TRBV27 and TRBJ2-7, with D possibly TRBD1 on 5 matching bases. The ends were cut back, 7 bases at V and 2 bases at J, with 15 bases in the middle. The CDR3 length is 14 residues. CDR1 is MNHEY, CDR2 SMNVEV, per germline (reference sequence). This CDR3 reads CASKTITRAYEQYF. DNA for the CDR3: TGTGCCAGCAAAACTATTACCAGGGCCTACGAGCAGTACTTC.

The gene calls are TRBV7-2 and TRBJ1-4; D unresolved. The V and J ends lost 1 base and 0 bases respectively, with 6 bases between them. CDR1 is SGHTA and CDR2 is FQGNSA in the germline V gene. This CDR3 is 15 amino acids long. The DNA for the CDR3 is TGTGCCAGCAGCTTAGTTGGGGCAACTAATGAAAAACTGTTTTTT. It encodes CASSLVGATNEKLFF.

The chain links TRBV29-1 to TRBJ2-2; 8 bases line up with TRBD1. Trimming removed 7 bases from V and 1 base from J; junction bases left unmatched: 5. This CDR3 has 14 amino acids. Germline V gene lookup returns CDR1 SQVTM and CDR2 ANQGSEA. CDR3 amino acids: CSAGDRLNTGELFF. Written as DNA, the CDR3 is TGCAGCGCCGGGGACAGGCTGAACACCGGGGAGCTGTTTTTT.

The chain uses TRBV7-2 and TRBJ1-5; 9 bases align to TRBD1. This CDR3 has 15 residues. V lost 1 base to trimming and J lost 6 bases; unmatched junction nucleotides: 4. The V gene's germline CDR1 is SGHTA and CDR2 FQGNSA. DNA of the CDR3: TGTGCCAGCAGCTTAGTTGGACAGGGGAGTCAGCCCCAGCATTTT. It yields the protein CASSLVGQGSQPQHF.

The rearrangement joins TRBV18 to TRBJ2-2; D may be TRBD2 (6 bases). The CDR3 has 16 amino acids. CDR1 KGHSH and CDR2 LQKENI come from the germline V gene. Trimming left V 3 bases short and J 3 bases short, with 14 bases between. CDR3 region: CASSPSRDSYTGELFF. CDR3 nucleotide sequence: TGTGCCAGCTCACCTTCCCGGGACTCATACACCGGGGAGCTGTTTTTT.

This chain links TRBV6-1 with TRBJ1-5; 7 nucleotides line up with TRBD1. CDR1 and CDR2 from the germline V gene are MNHNS and SASEGT. The CDR3 loop spans 13 amino acids. J was trimmed by 4 bases and V by 6 bases; bases with no gene match: 3. Here the CDR3 reads CASRETGNQPQHF. DNA of the CDR3: TGTGCCAGCAGAGAGACAGGGAATCAGCCCCAGCATTTT.

J is TRBJ1-2 and V is TRBV19; 8 bases agree with TRBD1. Germline V CDR1 and CDR2: LNHDA, SQIVND (reference sequence). The V segment lost 3 bases and the J segment 4 bases; nucleotides outside the gene matches: 10. This CDR3 is 16 amino acids long. The CDR3 DNA follows: TGTGCCAGTAGTATCCCCGGACAGGGACGCGGCTATGGCTACACCTTC. Amino acid sequence: CASSIPGQGRGYGYTF. Full variable domain (outside the CDR3, taken from reference TRBV19 and TRBJ1-2): DGGITQSPKYLFRKEGQNVTLSCEQNLNHDAMYWYRQDPGQGLRLIYYSQIVNDFQKGDIAEGYSVSREKKESFPLTVTSAQKNPTAFYLCASSIPGQGRGYGYTFGSGTRLTVV.

Concerning this clone itself: At the DNA level, this CDR3 is encoded by other sequences in the same sample as well. The CDR3 reads CASSVGSGNTIYF. As DNA, the CDR3 is TGTGCCAGCAGCGTAGGCTCTGGAAACACCATATATTTT. The chain combines TRBV9 with TRBJ1-3, with D unresolved. Germline V gives CDR1 SGDLS, CDR2 YYNGEE. The CDR3 runs to 13 residues. V lost 0 bases to trimming and J lost 0 bases, with 1 base between them.

The V and J genes are TRBV12-1 and TRBJ1-3; the table's D call TRBD1 went unverified against the DNA. TRBV12-1 is marked as a pseudogene. The CDR3 runs 16 residues. CDR3 DNA sequence: TGTGCCAGCAGCGCCGACAGGGGGCCGTCTGGAAACACCATATATTTT. This codes for CASSADRGPSGNTIYF.

The table lists this clone with a count of one. The V and J genes are TRBV9 and TRBJ2-1; D unresolved. The CDR3 sequence is 16 residues long. Trimming stripped 0 bases from V and 4 bases from J, with 14 bases between. Germline V gene lookup returns CDR1 SGDLS and CDR2 YYNGEE. The CDR3 DNA follows: TGTGCCAGCAGCGTAGAAGGGCTGGGAAATTACAATGAGCAGTTCTTC. Translated, it gives CASSVEGLGNYNEQFF.

V and J are TRBV2 and TRBJ2-1; 7 bases line up with TRBD2. Germline V gene data show CDR1 as SNHLY and CDR2 as FYNNEI. The CDR3 runs 16 residues. V dropped 8 bases and J dropped 6; count of bases not matched to a gene: 16. As DNA, the CDR3 is TGTGCCAGCGGGAGTACGACTAGCTTCGGGACCAATGAGCAGTTCTTC. Amino acid sequence: CASGSTTSFGTNEQFF.

This chain connects TRBV27 to TRBJ1-5; 8 bases match TRBD1. J was trimmed by 7 bases and V by 5 bases; bases with no gene match: 4. CDR1 MNHEY and CDR2 SMNVEV come from the germline V gene (reference sequence). The CDR3 totals 13 residues. The CDR3 DNA sequence: TGTGCCAGCAGTCCACAGGGGGACCAGCCCCAGCATTTT. Amino acid sequence: CASSPQGDQPQHF.

This chain links TRBV6-1 with TRBJ1-1; D is undetermined. V was clipped by 0 bases and J by 6 bases, with 14 bases between them. There are 15 residues in the CDR3. Germline V gene sequence: CDR1 MNHNS, CDR2 SASEGT. The CDR3 DNA reads as TGTGCCAGCAGTGAAGCCGGAGTGCGAAGGTCTGAAGCTTTCTTT. As protein: CASSEAGVRRSEAFF.

V gene TRBV18 combines with J gene TRBJ1-1; D gene uncertain. From germline, CDR1 is KGHSH and CDR2 LQKENI. Trimming removed 2 bases at V and 10 bases at J, with 17 bases between. This CDR3 has 14 residues. CDR3 in DNA: TGTGCCAGCTCACCAACCGGGTCCAAAGATTCAGCTTTCTTT. It specifies CASSPTGSKDSAFF.

The rearrangement uses TRBV14 and TRBJ2-5, with D perhaps assigned TRBD1 or TRBD2 (6 bases each). Trimming pared 0 bases from V and 1 base from J, leaving 15 bases between. Germline CDR1 reads SGHDN; CDR2 reads FVKESK. This CDR3 region has 17 residues. CDR3 sequence reads: CASSQEIGGAGQETQYF. CDR3 nucleotide sequence: TGTGCCAGCAGCCAAGAAATCGGGGGCGCGGGCCAAGAGACCCAGTACTTC.

The chain combines TRBV13 with TRBJ1-3; TRBD1 is a possible D gene (6 bases). This CDR3 contains 15 residues. CDR1 is PRHDT and CDR2 is FYEKMQ in the germline V gene (reference sequence). The germline V and J ends were trimmed by 5 bases and 4 bases, with 15 bases remaining between them. CDR3 residues: CASSPTGEGGNTIYF. CDR3 nucleotide sequence: TGTGCCAGCAGCCCGACAGGAGAGGGGGGAAACACCATATATTTT.

The V gene is TRBV28, the J gene TRBJ2-2; D may match TRBD1 or TRBD2 (5 bases each). V dropped 7 bases and J dropped 5 bases, with 8 bases sitting between them. There are 12 residues in the CDR3. Per germline, CDR1 MDHEN and CDR2 SYDVKM. The CDR3 DNA sequence: TGTGCCAGCACCGAGGGGACCGGGGAGCTGTTTTTT. The encoded protein is CASTEGTGELFF.

This chain uses TRBV30 with TRBJ2-3; 7 bases are a match to TRBD2. The trim removed 0 bases at V and 6 bases at J, leaving 9 bases unmatched. CDR3 length equals 15 residues. Germline lookup yields CDR1 GTSNPN and CDR2 SVGIG (reference sequence). The CDR3 nucleotides read TGTGCCTGGAGTGTAATGGCGGGAGAGTATGATACGCAGTATTTT. Protein: CAWSVMAGEYDTQYF.

This clone came up once. The chain has TRBV4-1 and TRBJ2-7; D possibly corresponds to TRBD2 (5 bases). Per germline, CDR1 MGHRA and CDR2 YSYEKL. V gave up 3 bases and J gave up 2 bases, with 11 bases separating them. This CDR3 region has 14 residues. CDR3 bases: TGCGCCAGCAGCCAGGTCTTCGGGACCTACGAGCAGTACTTC. Amino acids: CASSQVFGTYEQYF.

CDR3 bases: TGCAGCGCCTCGAATCTAGCGGGGAAAGGAGATACGCAGTATTTT. Its translation is CSASNLAGKGDTQYF. This chain links TRBV29-1 with TRBJ2-3; 9 bases map to TRBD2. Germline V gene data show CDR1 as SQVTM and CDR2 as ANQGSEA. Trimming cost V 7 bases and J 5 bases; bases outside gene matches: 13. The CDR3 totals 15 residues.

The chain combines TRBV28 with TRBJ2-3; TRBD2 matches at 7 bases. V dropped 4 bases and J dropped 10; count of bases not matched to a gene: 11. CDR3 length: 14 amino acids. Germline assignment: CDR1 MDHEN and CDR2 SYDVKM. As DNA, the CDR3 is TGTGCCAGCAGTTCCCACGCCGGACTAGGGTCGCAGTATTTT. Translation gives CASSSHAGLGSQYF.